This passage covers 27 T cell receptor beta chains from one sample sequenced in a study of technical replicates of blood from several donors. Assay: immunoSEQ multiplex PCR; the TCRdb copy retains only in-frame clones and omits some. The repertoire holds tens of thousands of clones, with roughly 95% as singletons. The sample consisted of T cells isolated from PBMCs. Source of these receptors: a human donor in good health.

The V gene is TRBV5-4, the J gene TRBJ1-1; D perhaps matches TRBD1 (6 bases). The V gene's germline CDR1 is SGHNT and CDR2 YYREEE (reference sequence). This CDR3 comprises 15 residues. Trimming shortened V by 0 bases and J by 4 bases, and 13 bases separated the two germline ends. CDR3 nucleotide sequence: TGTGCCAGCAGCTTGGACCACAGGGTCGGCACTGAAGCTTTCTTT. Encoded protein: CASSLDHRVGTEAFF.

V gene TRBV9 combines with J gene TRBJ1-3; 9 nucleotides align to TRBD1. This CDR3 region has 14 residues. CDR1 and CDR2 from the germline V gene are SGDLS and YYNGEE. The trim removed 3 bases at V and 4 bases at J, leaving 2 bases unmatched. CDR3 sequence: CASSAQGAGNTIYF. In DNA, the CDR3 is TGTGCCAGCAGCGCACAGGGGGCGGGAAACACCATATATTTT. Complete variable domain (other parts from reference TRBV9 and TRBJ1-3): DSGVTQTPKHLITATGQRVTLRCSPRSGDLSVYWYQQSLDQGLQFLIQYYNGEERAKGNILERFSAQQFPDLHSELNLSSLELGDSALYFCASSAQGAGNTIYFGEGSWLTVV.

The chain employs TRBV18 and TRBJ1-4; D possibly corresponds to TRBD1 (6 bases). The germline V gene has CDR1 KGHSH and CDR2 LQKENI. The CDR3 is 14 amino acids. Trimming removed 6 bases at V and 5 bases at J, with 13 bases between. CDR3: CASSRQAMNEKLFF. The DNA for the CDR3 is TGTGCCAGCTCCCGACAGGCGATGAATGAAAAACTGTTTTTT.

This clone was seen more than once but under ten times. This chain connects TRBV7-2 to TRBJ1-1, with a tentative D call TRBD1 (6 bases). Trimming left V 1 base short and J 2 bases short, with 8 bases between. CDR3 length: 14 amino acids. Germline V gene lookup returns CDR1 SGHTA and CDR2 FQGNSA. The CDR3 nucleotides read TGTGCCAGCAGCTTAGGACAGGTTAACACTGAAGCTTTCTTT. This translates into CASSLGQVNTEAFF.

The chain is built from TRBV7-3 and TRBJ2-3; 7 nucleotides line up with TRBD1. This CDR3 contains 16 residues. Germline CDR1 reads SGHTA; CDR2 reads FQGTGA. V lost 5 bases, J lost 5 bases, and 13 bases stayed unmatched. The CDR3 sequence: CASSIPLTGLIDTQYF. The CDR3 DNA sequence: TGTGCCAGCAGCATCCCATTGACAGGGCTTATAGATACGCAGTATTTT.

This chain links TRBV7-3 with TRBJ1-1; no firm D call. Trimming took off 5 bases at V and 1 base at J, with 8 bases between the two ends. The germline V gene encodes CDR1 SGHTA and CDR2 FQGTGA. The CDR3 runs 13 residues. The CDR3 DNA sequence: TGTGCCAGCAGCCACAACCCGAACACTGAAGCTTTCTTT. It encodes CASSHNPNTEAFF.

The V call is TRBV5-1, the J call TRBJ2-7; the D gene is possibly TRBD2 (5 bases). Germline lookup yields CDR1 SGHRS and CDR2 YFSETQ. The CDR3 is 14 amino acids. Trimming cost V 0 bases and J 5 bases, with 12 bases left between them. Here the CDR3 DNA reads TGCGCCAGCAGCTTGGAGGGAGAAGGCAACGAGCAGTACTTC. Translation: CASSLEGEGNEQYF.

This sequence joins TRBV29-1 and TRBJ2-1; the match to TRBD1 covers 8 bases. The CDR3 is made up of 13 amino acids. Germline CDR1 reads SQVTM; CDR2 reads ANQGSEA. With V trimmed by 5 bases and J by 2 bases, 2 bases remained unmatched. The CDR3 protein is CSVHRGTYNEQFF. For the CDR3, the DNA is TGCAGCGTTCACAGGGGGACCTACAATGAGCAGTTCTTC.

This chain joins TRBV7-9 and TRBJ2-7; D possibly corresponds to TRBD1 (5 bases). Looked up from germline, CDR1 is SEHNR and CDR2 is FQNEAQ (reference sequence). The CDR3 has 14 residues. Trimming took 0 bases from V and 7 from J, leaving 13 bases between them. The CDR3 spells CASSLARERDEQYF. The CDR3 DNA follows: TGTGCCAGCAGCTTAGCCAGGGAAAGAGATGAGCAGTACTTC.

V is TRBV9 and J is TRBJ2-3, with 12 bases that match TRBD2. The germline V gene encodes CDR1 SGDLS and CDR2 YYNGEE. The CDR3 runs to 18 residues. The junction had 7 bases not matched to a gene; V was cut back by 2 bases and J by 0 bases. CDR3 in amino acids: CASSVSASGRDSTDTQYF. DNA of the CDR3: TGTGCCAGCAGCGTCTCGGCTAGCGGGAGGGATAGCACAGATACGCAGTATTTT.

V is TRBV30 and J is TRBJ1-4; D call uncertain. Germline CDR1 and CDR2: GTSNPN and SVGIG (reference sequence). This CDR3 contains 14 residues. V shed 1 base and J shed 5 bases, with 11 bases lying between them. The CDR3 coding sequence is TGTGCCTGGAGTGCATCCAGTTTCAATGAAAAACTGTTTTTT. This encodes CAWSASSFNEKLFF.

This chain connects TRBV7-3 to TRBJ2-2, with D perhaps matching TRBD1 (6 bases). Germline values: CDR1 SGHTA, CDR2 FQGTGA. The CDR3 loop spans 19 amino acids. The V and J ends lost 5 bases and 2 bases respectively, with 24 bases between them. The CDR3 sequence: CASSPLDKGVLPNTGELFF. CDR3 nucleotide sequence: TGTGCCAGCAGCCCCCTGGACAAGGGGGTACTTCCTAACACCGGGGAGCTGTTTTTT.

The V gene is TRBV2, the J gene TRBJ2-3, with 8 bases that match TRBD2. In germline, CDR1 is SNHLY, CDR2 FYNNEI. CDR3 length equals 17 residues. The trim removed 4 bases at V and 5 bases at J, leaving 14 bases unmatched. This CDR3 reads CASSARGRRALGDTQYF. The CDR3 DNA reads TGTGCCAGCAGTGCTCGCGGGAGGAGGGCTTTGGGAGATACGCAGTATTTT.

The chain has TRBV10-3 and TRBJ1-2; D may be TRBD1 (6 bases). CDR3 length: 17 amino acids. From germline, CDR1 is ENHRY and CDR2 SYGVKD. Trimming removed 3 bases from V and 1 base from J, with 18 bases in between. CDR3 in amino acids: CAISDRSGENVNYGYTF. The CDR3 bases are TGTGCCATCAGTGATAGGTCAGGGGAAAATGTTAACTATGGCTACACCTTC.

The chain has TRBV10-3 and TRBJ1-1; D is undetermined. Looked up from germline, CDR1 is ENHRY and CDR2 is SYGVKD. The V and J ends lost 10 bases and 0 bases respectively, with 15 bases between them. This CDR3 has 14 residues. The CDR3 protein is CATQQKQMNTEAFF. CDR3 nucleotide sequence: TGTGCCACTCAACAAAAACAGATGAACACTGAAGCTTTCTTT.

The V call is TRBV4-3, the J call TRBJ2-3; TRBD2 might be the D (5 bases). The V gene's germline CDR1 is LGHNA and CDR2 YSLEER. V shed 4 bases and J shed 5 bases, with 10 bases lying between them. This CDR3 is built from 13 residues. As DNA, the CDR3 is TGCGCCAGCAGCCTATATAGCGAAGATACGCAGTATTTT. Translation: CASSLYSEDTQYF.

V usage is TRBV2 and J usage is TRBJ2-1; 12 nucleotides agree with TRBD2. V was clipped by 7 bases and J by 4 bases; unmatched bases: 2. The CDR3 has 14 amino acids. Germline V lookup: CDR1 SNHLY, CDR2 FYNNEI. The CDR3 loop reads CASTLAGGYNEQFF. The CDR3 DNA is TGTGCCAGCACCCTAGCGGGAGGGTACAATGAGCAGTTCTTC. Full variable domain (rest looked up from reference TRBV2 and TRBJ2-1): EPEVTQTPSHQVTQMGQEVILRCVPISNHLYFYWYRQILGQKVEFLVSFYNNEISEKSEIFDDQFSVERPDGSNFTLKIRSTKLEDSAMYFCASTLAGGYNEQFFGPGTRLTVL.

The V and J genes are TRBV19 and TRBJ1-5; 8 nucleotides agree with TRBD1. CDR3 length equals 15 residues. In germline, CDR1 is LNHDA, CDR2 SQIVND (reference sequence). V was clipped by 4 bases and J by 6 bases; unmatched bases: 8. This CDR3 is CASSNGQGSRQPQHF. The CDR3 DNA reads TGTGCCAGTAGTAATGGACAGGGTTCTCGTCAGCCCCAGCATTTT.

The chain combines TRBV27 with TRBJ1-2; 10 nucleotides line up with TRBD1. CDR1 and CDR2 from the germline V gene are MNHEY and SMNVEV (reference sequence). Trimming took 1 base from V and 8 from J; bases not matched to a gene: 7. The CDR3 covers 15 residues. CDR3 nucleotide sequence: TGTGCCAGCAGTTTATTTCGGACAGGGGGTGGCGGCTACACCTTC. Its protein product is CASSLFRTGGGGYTF.

The chain links TRBV20-1 to TRBJ2-1; D perhaps matches TRBD2 (5 bases). The germline CDR1 and CDR2 sequences are DFQATT and SNEGSKA (reference sequence). V lost 7 bases and J lost 3, with 7 bases in between. CDR3 length: 11 amino acids. The CDR3 DNA follows: TGCAGTGGAGGGATCTACAATGAGCAGTTCTTC. As protein: CSGGIYNEQFF.

The chain uses TRBV13 and TRBJ2-7; possible D gene TRBD2, 5 bases. Trimming removed 6 bases at V and 3 bases at J, with 6 bases between. Germline V lookup: CDR1 PRHDT, CDR2 FYEKMQ (reference sequence). CDR3 length: 11 amino acids. The CDR3 nucleotides are TGTGCCAGCAGTCGGGACTACGAGCAGTACTTC. It translates to CASSRDYEQYF.

In its sample, this clone was seen once. The V call is TRBV9, the J call TRBJ1-2; TRBD1 agrees at 10 bases. J lost 4 bases, V lost 4 bases, and 13 bases had no gene match. CDR1 SGDLS and CDR2 YYNGEE come from the germline V gene. The CDR3 is made up of 17 amino acids. Here the CDR3 reads CASSPPSAGQGSYGYTF. The CDR3 region has the DNA TGTGCCAGCAGCCCTCCTTCCGCGGGACAGGGGAGCTATGGCTACACCTTC.

The chain employs TRBV28 and TRBJ2-7; no clear D gene. Germline CDR1 MDHEN, CDR2 SYDVKM. V lost 1 base and J lost 6, with 10 bases in between. The CDR3 length is 13 residues. The CDR3 nucleotides read TGTGCCAGCAGTTTATCTACCGTCCGCGAGCAGTACTTC. Translation: CASSLSTVREQYF.

J is TRBJ1-5 and V is TRBV4-2; 9 positions agree with TRBD1. There are 17 residues in the CDR3. Germline V gene sequence: CDR1 LGHNA, CDR2 YNFKEQ. V trimming: 1 base; J trimming: 4 bases; junction bases outside the gene matches: 8. The CDR3 nucleotides read TGTGCCAGCAGCCAAGCGGACAGGGGTCCGGCGAATCAGCCCCAGCATTTT. Translating it yields CASSQADRGPANQPQHF.

This chain connects TRBV6-6 to TRBJ2-1, with 7 nucleotides matching TRBD2. This CDR3 has 16 amino acids. Germline lookup yields CDR1 MNHNY and CDR2 SVGAGI (reference sequence). J gave up 0 bases and V 4 bases, and 6 bases lay outside the gene matches. CDR3 nucleotides: TGTGCCAGCAGTTCTAGCGGCCGTAGCTCCTACAATGAGCAGTTCTTC. It is translated as CASSSSGRSSYNEQFF.

The chain is built from TRBV4-1 and TRBJ2-3; a possible D gene is TRBD2 (6 bases). V was cut by 1 base and J by 2 bases, with 13 bases left in between. Germline loops: CDR1 MGHRA, CDR2 YSYEKL. CDR3 length: 16 amino acids. As DNA, the CDR3 is TGCGCCAGCAGCCAAGGGGATCGCGGGATCACAGATACGCAGTATTTT. Its translation: CASSQGDRGITDTQYF.

V is TRBV25-1 and J is TRBJ2-1; 7 bases agree with TRBD2. Germline-derived CDR1 and CDR2 are MGHDK and SYGVNS. J was trimmed by 5 bases and V by 4 bases; bases with no gene match: 8. The CDR3 is 15 amino acids. CDR3: CASSVRTSVDNEQFF. CDR3 DNA sequence: TGTGCCAGCAGTGTACGAACTAGCGTTGACAATGAGCAGTTCTTC. Variable domain in full (rest from reference TRBV25-1 and TRBJ2-1): EADIYQTPRYLVIGTGKKITLECSQTMGHDKMYWYQQDPGMELHLIHYSYGVNSTEKGDLSSESTVSRIRTEHFPLTLESARPSHTSQYLCASSVRTSVDNEQFFGPGTRLTVL.